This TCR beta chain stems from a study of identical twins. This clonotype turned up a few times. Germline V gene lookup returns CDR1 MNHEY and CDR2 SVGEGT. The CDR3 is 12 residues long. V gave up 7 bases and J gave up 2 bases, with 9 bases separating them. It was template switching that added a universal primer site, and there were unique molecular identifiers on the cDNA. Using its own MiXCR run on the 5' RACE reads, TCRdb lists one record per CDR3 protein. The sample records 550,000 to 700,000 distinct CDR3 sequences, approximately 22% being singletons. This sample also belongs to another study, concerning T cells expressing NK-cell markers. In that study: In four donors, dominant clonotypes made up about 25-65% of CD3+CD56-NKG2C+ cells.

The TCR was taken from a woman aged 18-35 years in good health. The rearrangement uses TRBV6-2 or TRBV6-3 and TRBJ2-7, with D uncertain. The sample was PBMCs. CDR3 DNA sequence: TGTGCCAGCACCGAAGCCCCCTACGAGCAGTACTTC. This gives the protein CASTEAPYEQYF.